This record concerns one T cell receptor (beta chain) sequence. Trimming at V came to 4 bases and at J to 2 bases, leaving 14 bases not matched to a gene. CDR1 is SEHNR, CDR2 FQNEAQ, per germline (reference sequence). This CDR3 is built from 17 residues. This specimen comes from a study of blood T cell repertoires in COVID-19. Study-wide background: T cells, B-cell-depleted T cells, or PBMCs supplied cDNA or gDNA.

Authors' data handling: Quantification of nucleated cells was approximated via reference gene primer amplification. This table comes from immunoSEQ multiplex PCR, and its TCRdb copy is limited to in-frame clones, with some not included. The V and J calls and clone size are taken from that table; D and trimming were inferred from the DNA. The repertoire holds just over 300,000 clones, about nine tenths seen once, with around a tenth in the top ten. Participants spanned ages roughly 18 to 95 years and resided in roughly 22 US areas. The sequenced sample was PBMCs or T cells enriched from blood (not recorded which). This receptor was taken from a woman aged 40 to 55 who had recovered from COVID-19. The V and J genes are TRBV7-9 and TRBJ2-7; TRBD1 aligns across 7 bases. This CDR3 reads CASSSRDSEDRTYEQYF. The CDR3 DNA follows: TGTGCCAGCAGCTCCCGGGACAGCGAAGACAGGACCTACGAGCAGTACTTC.